The sequence of this T cell receptor beta chain was determined in a study of blood T cells in healthy people across ages. Turning to the study itself: For every two T cells, template switching captured about one barcoded beta molecule.

Using a J-beta primer mix together with a sample-barcoded 5' primer, a second PCR was run for roughly 6 to 12 cycles. A single record per CDR3 protein comes from TCRdb applying MiXCR to the 5' RACE reads. The sample includes about 290,000 distinct CDR3 sequences, around 27% seen only once; the top ten take 29%. Worth noting for this clonotype: Its antigen remains unidentified.

Per the germline V gene, CDR1 is SGHAT and CDR2 is FQDESV (reference sequence). Trimming removed 3 bases from V and 2 bases from J, with 17 bases in between. The CDR3 sequence is 16 residues long. Whole-study results and caveats: Since the PBMCs were unsorted, naive and antigen-experienced cells could not be conclusively compared. There were more naive CD4+ cells and higher diversity in long-lived donors than in aged donors.

V usage is TRBV11-1 and J usage is TRBJ2-7; D is ambiguous. The specimen sequenced was blood. The TCR originated in a woman in her sixties or seventies in good health. CDR3 loop: CASSFGLSDGAYEQYF. CDR3 coding DNA: TGTGCCAGCAGCTTTGGGCTTTCGGACGGCGCCTACGAGCAGTACTTC.